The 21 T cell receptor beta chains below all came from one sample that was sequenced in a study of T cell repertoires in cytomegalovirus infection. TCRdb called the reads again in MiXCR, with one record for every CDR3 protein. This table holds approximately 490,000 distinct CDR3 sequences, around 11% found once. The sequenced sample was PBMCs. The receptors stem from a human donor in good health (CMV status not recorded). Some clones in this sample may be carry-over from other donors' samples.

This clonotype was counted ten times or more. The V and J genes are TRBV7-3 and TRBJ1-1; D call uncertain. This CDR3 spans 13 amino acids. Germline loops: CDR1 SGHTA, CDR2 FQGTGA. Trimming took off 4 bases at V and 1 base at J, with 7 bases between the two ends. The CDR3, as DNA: TGTGCCAGCAGCTGGCAAAGGAACACTGAAGCTTTCTTT. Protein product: CASSWQRNTEAFF.

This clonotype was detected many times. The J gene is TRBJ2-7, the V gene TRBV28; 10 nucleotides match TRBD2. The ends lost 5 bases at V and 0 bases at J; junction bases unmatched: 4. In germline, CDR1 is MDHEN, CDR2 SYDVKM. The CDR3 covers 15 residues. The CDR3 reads CASSRLAGRSYEQYF. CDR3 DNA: TGTGCCAGCAGTCGACTAGCGGGCCGCTCCTACGAGCAGTACTTC.

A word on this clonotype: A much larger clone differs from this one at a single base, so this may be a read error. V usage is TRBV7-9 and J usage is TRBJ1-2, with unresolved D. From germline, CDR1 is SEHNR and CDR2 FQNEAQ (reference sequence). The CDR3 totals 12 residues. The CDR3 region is CATSLGKVLLIF. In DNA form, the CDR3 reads TGTGCCACCAGCTTGGGAAAGGTCCTCCTTATCTTC.

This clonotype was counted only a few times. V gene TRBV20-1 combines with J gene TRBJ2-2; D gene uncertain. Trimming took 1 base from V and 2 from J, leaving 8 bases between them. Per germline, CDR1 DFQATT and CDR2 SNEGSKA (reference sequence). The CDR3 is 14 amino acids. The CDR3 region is CSARGGSNTGELFF. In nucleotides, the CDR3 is TGCAGTGCTAGAGGTGGTTCCAACACCGGGGAGCTGTTTTTT.

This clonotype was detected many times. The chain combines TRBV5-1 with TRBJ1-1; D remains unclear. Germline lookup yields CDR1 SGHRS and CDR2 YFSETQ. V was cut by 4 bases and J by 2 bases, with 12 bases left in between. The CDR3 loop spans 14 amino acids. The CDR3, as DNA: TGCGCCAGCAGCCCCTCCGCGCTCAACACTGAAGCTTTCTTT. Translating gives CASSPSALNTEAFF.

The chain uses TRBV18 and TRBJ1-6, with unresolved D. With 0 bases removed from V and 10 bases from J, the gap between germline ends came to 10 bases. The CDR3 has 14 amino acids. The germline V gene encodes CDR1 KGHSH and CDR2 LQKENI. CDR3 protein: CASSPPGGKSPLHF. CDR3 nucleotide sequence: TGTGCCAGCTCACCACCTGGAGGGAAATCACCCCTCCACTTT.

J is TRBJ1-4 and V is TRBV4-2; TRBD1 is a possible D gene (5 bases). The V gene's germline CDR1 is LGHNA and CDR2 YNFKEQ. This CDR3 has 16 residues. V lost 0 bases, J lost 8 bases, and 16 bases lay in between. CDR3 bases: TGTGCCAGCAGCCAAGAGGACGGCAGGGTCTACGAAAAACTGTTTTTT. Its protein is CASSQEDGRVYEKLFF.

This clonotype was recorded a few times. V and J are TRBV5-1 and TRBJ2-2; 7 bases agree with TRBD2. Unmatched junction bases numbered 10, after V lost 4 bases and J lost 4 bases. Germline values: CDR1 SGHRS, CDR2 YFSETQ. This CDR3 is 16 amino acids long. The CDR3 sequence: CASSTTGTIRTGELFF. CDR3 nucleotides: TGCGCCAGCAGCACAACCGGGACTATCCGCACCGGGGAGCTGTTTTTT.

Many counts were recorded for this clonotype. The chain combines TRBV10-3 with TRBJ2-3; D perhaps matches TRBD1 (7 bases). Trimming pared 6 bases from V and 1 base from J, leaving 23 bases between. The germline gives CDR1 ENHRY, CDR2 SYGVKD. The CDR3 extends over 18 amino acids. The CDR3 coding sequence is TGTGCCATCAGAGACTCGGGAGCAGGGGGACATCGCACAGATACGCAGTATTTT. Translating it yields CAIRDSGAGGHRTDTQYF.

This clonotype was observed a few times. The CDR3 coding sequence is TGCAGCGTTGGGGGGGAGCACACTGAAGCTTTCTTT. It translates to CSVGGEHTEAFF. J is TRBJ1-1 and V is TRBV29-1; D is perhaps TRBD1 (5 bases). Germline V gene data show CDR1 as SQVTM and CDR2 as ANQGSEA. V lost 4 bases, J lost 3 bases, and 9 bases lay in between. This CDR3 contains 12 residues. Full variable domain (outside the CDR3, taken from reference TRBV29-1 and TRBJ1-1): SAVISQKPSRDICQRGTSLTIQCQVDSQVTMMFWYRQQPGQSLTLIATANQGSEATYESGFVIDKFPISRPNLTFSTLTVSNMSPEDSSIYLCSVGGEHTEAFFGQGTRLTVV.

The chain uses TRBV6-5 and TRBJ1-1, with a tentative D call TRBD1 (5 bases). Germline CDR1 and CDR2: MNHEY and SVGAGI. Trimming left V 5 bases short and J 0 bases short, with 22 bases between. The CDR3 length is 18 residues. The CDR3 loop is CASSRDSWNPFVNTEAFF. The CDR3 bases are TGTGCCAGCAGTCGGGACTCCTGGAACCCTTTCGTGAACACTGAAGCTTTCTTT.

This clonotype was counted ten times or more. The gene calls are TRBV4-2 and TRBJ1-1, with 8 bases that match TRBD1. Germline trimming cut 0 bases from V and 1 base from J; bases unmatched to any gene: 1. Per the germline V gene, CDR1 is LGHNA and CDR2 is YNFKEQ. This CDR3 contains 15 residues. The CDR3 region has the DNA TGTGCCAGCAGCCAAGAGGACAGGGAGAACACTGAAGCTTTCTTT. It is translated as CASSQEDRENTEAFF.

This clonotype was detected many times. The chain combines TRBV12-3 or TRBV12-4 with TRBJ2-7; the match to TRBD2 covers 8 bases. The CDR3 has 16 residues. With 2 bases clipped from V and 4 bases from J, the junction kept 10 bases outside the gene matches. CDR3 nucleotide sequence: TGTGCCAGCAGTTTATTTGGCGGGGGGAGTGGGTACGAGCAGTACTTC. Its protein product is CASSLFGGGSGYEQYF.

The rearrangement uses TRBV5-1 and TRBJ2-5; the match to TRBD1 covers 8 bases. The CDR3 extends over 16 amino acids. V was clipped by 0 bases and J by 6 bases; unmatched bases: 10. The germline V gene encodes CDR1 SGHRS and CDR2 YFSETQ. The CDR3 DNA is TGCGCCAGCAGCTTGGAGGTTGGACAGGGCGGAAAGACCCAGTACTTC. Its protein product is CASSLEVGQGGKTQYF.

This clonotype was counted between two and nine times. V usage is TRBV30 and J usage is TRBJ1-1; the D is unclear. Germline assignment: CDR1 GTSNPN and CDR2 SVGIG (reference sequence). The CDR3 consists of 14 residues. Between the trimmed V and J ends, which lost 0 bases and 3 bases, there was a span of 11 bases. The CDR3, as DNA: TGTGCCTGGAGTGTACGGCGGATGGACACTGAAGCTTTCTTT. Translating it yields CAWSVRRMDTEAFF.

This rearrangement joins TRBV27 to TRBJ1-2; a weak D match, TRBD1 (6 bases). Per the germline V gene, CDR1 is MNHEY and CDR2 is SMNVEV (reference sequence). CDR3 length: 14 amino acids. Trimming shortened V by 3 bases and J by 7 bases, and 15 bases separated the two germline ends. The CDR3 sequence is CASSFQEGGVGYTF. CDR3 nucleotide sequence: TGTGCCAGCAGTTTTCAGGAGGGGGGAGTTGGCTACACCTTC.

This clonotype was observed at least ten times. CDR3 protein: CASSLRTGVSSEAFF. DNA for the CDR3: TGTGCCAGCAGCTTGCGGACAGGGGTCTCATCTGAAGCTTTCTTT. This chain connects TRBV7-9 to TRBJ1-1; 9 positions agree with TRBD1. Trimming cost V 3 bases and J 6 bases; bases outside gene matches: 8. The CDR3 has 15 amino acids. The V gene's germline CDR1 is SEHNR and CDR2 FQNEAQ (reference sequence).

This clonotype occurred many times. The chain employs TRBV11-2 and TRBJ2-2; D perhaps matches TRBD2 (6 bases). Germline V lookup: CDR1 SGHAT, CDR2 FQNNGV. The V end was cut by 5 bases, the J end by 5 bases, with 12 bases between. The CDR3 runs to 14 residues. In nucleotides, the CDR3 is TGTGCCAGCAGCGGGCGGGGCCGTACCGGGGAGCTGTTTTTT. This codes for CASSGRGRTGELFF.

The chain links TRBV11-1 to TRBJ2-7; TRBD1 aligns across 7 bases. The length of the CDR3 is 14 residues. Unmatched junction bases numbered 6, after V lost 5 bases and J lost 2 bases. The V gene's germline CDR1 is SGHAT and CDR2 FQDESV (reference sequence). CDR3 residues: CASSPGGQTYEQYF. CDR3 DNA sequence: TGTGCCAGCAGCCCAGGGGGACAGACCTACGAGCAGTACTTC.

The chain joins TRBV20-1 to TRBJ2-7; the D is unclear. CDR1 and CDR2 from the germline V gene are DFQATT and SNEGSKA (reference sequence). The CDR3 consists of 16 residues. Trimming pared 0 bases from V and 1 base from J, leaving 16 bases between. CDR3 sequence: CSARDFLSRNSYEQYF. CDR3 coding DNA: TGCAGTGCTAGAGATTTTCTCAGTAGGAATTCCTACGAGCAGTACTTC.

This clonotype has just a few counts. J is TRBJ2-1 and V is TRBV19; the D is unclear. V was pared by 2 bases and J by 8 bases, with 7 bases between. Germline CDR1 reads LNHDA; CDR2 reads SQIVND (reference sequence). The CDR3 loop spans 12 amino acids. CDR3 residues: CASSISGDEQFF. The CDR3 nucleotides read TGTGCCAGTAGTATATCGGGTGATGAGCAGTTCTTC.